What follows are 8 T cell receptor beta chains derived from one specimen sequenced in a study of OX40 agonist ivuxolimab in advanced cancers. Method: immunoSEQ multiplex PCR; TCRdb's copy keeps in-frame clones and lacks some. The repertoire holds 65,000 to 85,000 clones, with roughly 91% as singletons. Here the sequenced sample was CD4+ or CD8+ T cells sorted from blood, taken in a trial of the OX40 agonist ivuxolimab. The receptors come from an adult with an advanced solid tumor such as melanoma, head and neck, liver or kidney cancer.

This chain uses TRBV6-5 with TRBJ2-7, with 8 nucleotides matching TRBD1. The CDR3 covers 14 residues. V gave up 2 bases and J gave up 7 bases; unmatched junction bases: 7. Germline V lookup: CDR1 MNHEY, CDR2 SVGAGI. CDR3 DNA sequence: TGTGCCAGCAGTTACGGTCAGGGGGCAAGGGAGCAGTACTTC. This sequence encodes CASSYGQGAREQYF.

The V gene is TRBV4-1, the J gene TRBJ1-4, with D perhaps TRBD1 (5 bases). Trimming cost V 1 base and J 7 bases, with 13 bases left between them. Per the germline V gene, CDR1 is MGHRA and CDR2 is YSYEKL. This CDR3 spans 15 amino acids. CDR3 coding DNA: TGCGCCAGCAGCCAAGGGGAAAGGGACGGTGAAAAACTGTTTTTT. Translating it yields CASSQGERDGEKLFF.

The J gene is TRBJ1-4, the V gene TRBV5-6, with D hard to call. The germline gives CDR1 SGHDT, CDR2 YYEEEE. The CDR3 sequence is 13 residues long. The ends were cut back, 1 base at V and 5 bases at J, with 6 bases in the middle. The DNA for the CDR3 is TGTGCCAGCAGCTTGTGGCCGAATGAAAAACTGTTTTTT. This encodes CASSLWPNEKLFF.

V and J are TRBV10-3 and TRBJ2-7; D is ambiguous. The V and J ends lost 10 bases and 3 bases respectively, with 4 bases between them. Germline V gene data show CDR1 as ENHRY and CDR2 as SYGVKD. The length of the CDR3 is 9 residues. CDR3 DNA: TGTGCCAATATCTACGAGCAGTACTTC. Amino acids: CANIYEQYF.

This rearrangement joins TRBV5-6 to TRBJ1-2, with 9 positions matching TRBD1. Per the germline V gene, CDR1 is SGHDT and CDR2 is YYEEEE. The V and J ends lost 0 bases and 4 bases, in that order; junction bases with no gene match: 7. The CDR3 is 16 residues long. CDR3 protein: CASSLGHRGRAYGYTF. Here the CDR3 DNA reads TGTGCCAGCAGCTTGGGACACAGGGGGCGCGCCTATGGCTACACCTTC.

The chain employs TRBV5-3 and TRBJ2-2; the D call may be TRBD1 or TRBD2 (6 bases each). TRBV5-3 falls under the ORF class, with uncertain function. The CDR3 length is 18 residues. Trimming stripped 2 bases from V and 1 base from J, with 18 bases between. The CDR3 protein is CARSFTGGQILNTGELFF. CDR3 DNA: TGTGCCAGAAGCTTTACCGGGGGACAAATCCTGAACACCGGGGAGCTGTTTTTT.

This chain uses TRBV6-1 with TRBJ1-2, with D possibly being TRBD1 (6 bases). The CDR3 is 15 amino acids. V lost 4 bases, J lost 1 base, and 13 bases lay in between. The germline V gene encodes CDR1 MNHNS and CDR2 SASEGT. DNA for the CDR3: TGTGCCAGCAGTGGACGACAGGTATTTAACTATGGCTACACCTTC. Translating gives CASSGRQVFNYGYTF.

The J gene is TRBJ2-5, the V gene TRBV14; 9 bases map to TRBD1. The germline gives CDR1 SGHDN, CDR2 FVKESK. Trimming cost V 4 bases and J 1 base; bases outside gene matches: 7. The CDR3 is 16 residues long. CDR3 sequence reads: CASSPTYRGLQETQYF. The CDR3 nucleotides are TGTGCCAGCAGCCCCACCTACAGGGGGCTCCAAGAGACCCAGTACTTC.